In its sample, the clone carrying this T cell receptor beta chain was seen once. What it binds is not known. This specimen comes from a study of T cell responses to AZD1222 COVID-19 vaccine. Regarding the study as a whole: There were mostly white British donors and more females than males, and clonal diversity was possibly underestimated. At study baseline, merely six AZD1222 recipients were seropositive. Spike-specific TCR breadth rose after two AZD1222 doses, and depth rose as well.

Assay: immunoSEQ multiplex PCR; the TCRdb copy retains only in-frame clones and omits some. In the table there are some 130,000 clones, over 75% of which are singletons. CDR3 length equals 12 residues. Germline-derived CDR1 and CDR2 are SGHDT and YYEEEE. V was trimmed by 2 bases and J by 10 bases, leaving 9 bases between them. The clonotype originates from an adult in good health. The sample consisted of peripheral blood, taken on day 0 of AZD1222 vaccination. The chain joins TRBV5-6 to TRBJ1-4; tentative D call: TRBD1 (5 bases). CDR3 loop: CASSFFGGKLFF. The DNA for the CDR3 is TGTGCCAGCAGCTTTTTTGGGGGAAAACTGTTTTTT. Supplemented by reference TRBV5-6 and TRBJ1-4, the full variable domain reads DAGVTQSPTHLIKTRGQQVTLRCSPKSGHDTVSWYQQALGQGPQFIFQYYEEEERQRGNFPDRFSGHQFPNYSSELNVNALLLGDSALYLCASSFFGGKLFFGSGTQLSVL.